The sequence of this TCR beta chain was determined in a study of T cells after yellow fever vaccination. For the study at large: Researchers used SMART-Seq v4 Ultra Low Input to prepare fractions that had low cell numbers.

There are many counts of this clonotype. Antigen specificity is unknown. Study-wide points: Weaker, the secondary response peaked sooner, at day 5 versus 15.

UMIs were added to TCR cDNA along with a universal primer site when it was made by 5'RACE template switching. In TCRdb, the 5' RACE reads were re-called with MiXCR into one record per CDR3 protein. The table lists approximately 160,000 distinct CDR3 sequences, 9.3% of them singletons. Sequencing was performed on CD8+ T cells sorted from PBMCs, taken 45 days after the yellow fever booster vaccination. This sequence was found in a young man who received the YFV17D yellow fever vaccine.

The DNA for the CDR3 is TGCGCCAGCCGACCCACAGGGGGCGTTGAGACCCAGTACTTC. Protein: CASRPTGGVETQYF. The gene calls are TRBV4-1 and TRBJ2-5; TRBD1 agrees at 9 bases. Germline CDR1 and CDR2: MGHRA and YSYEKL. The V segment lost 8 bases and the J segment 5 bases; nucleotides outside the gene matches: 9. CDR3 length equals 14 residues.